Described below is a single TCR beta chain sequence and its context. V lost 0 bases to trimming and J lost 7 bases, with 14 bases between them. This CDR3 comprises 14 residues. Germline V gene data show CDR1 as SGHNT and CDR2 as YYREEE (reference sequence). These data come from a study of blood T cell repertoires in COVID-19. Overall study context: Acute-phase and convalescent COVID-19 samples originated in the United States, Italy and Spain.

How the authors handled the data: Reference gene primer amplification gave nucleated cell count estimates. Sequenced by immunoSEQ multiplex PCR; TCRdb stores in-frame clones only, minus some. From that table come the V and J calls and clone size; the DNA was used to work out D and trimming. The sample comprises about 50,000 clones, 85% to 90% of which are singletons, and roughly a quarter rests with the top ten. What was sequenced was peripheral blood. The chain couples TRBV5-4 to TRBJ2-7; perhaps TRBD1 as D (5 bases). This TCR derives from a human donor in a cohort sampled during active COVID-19. The CDR3 here is CASSLVPGKQEQYF. The DNA for the CDR3 is TGTGCCAGCAGCTTGGTACCAGGGAAGCAGGAGCAGTACTTC.